This T cell receptor (beta chain) was identified in a study of PD-L1 blockade in urothelial cancer. Whole-study context: Anywhere from 0 to 3 prior chemotherapy regimens had been received by patients. Blood underwent analysis 3 weeks (second dose) and 6 weeks after treatment began.

The protocol was immunoSEQ multiplex PCR, while the TCRdb copy is restricted to in-frame clones and leaves out a portion. The table has tens of thousands of clones, around 81% seen once; the top ten hold roughly 2.9%. The germline V gene has CDR1 SGHVS and CDR2 FNYEAQ. J gave up 6 bases and V 5 bases, and 7 bases lay outside the gene matches. The CDR3 consists of 16 residues. Time point reported: pretreatment peripheral blood. The chain combines TRBV7-6 with TRBJ2-7; 16 positions agree with TRBD2. The clonotype comes from a man in his 70s with urothelial cancer. Sequencing was performed on PBMCs, taken around atezolizumab (anti-PD-L1) treatment. CDR3 sequence: CASSPGLAGGPPEQYF. CDR3 in DNA: TGTGCCAGCAGCCCGGGACTAGCGGGAGGGCCCCCCGAGCAGTACTTC.